This T cell receptor beta chain derives from a study of regulatory T cells in long-lasting Graves disease. Study results and caveats: Among samples with persistent disease, TRBV28, TRBJ1-2 and TRBJ2-5 were favored.

The time point: newly diagnosed GD, antithyroid drugs for less than 3 months. The TCR library used RNA extracted from PBMCs. V lost 5 bases and J 5 bases, leaving 18 bases between the germline ends. Germline values: CDR1 MNHNS, CDR2 SASEGT. The length of the CDR3 is 15 residues. There are many counts of this clonotype. The antigen remains unidentified. Arm-PCR of CDR3 regions with iRepertoire HTBI primers generated TCR beta libraries. TCRdb re-called the multiplex PCR reads with MiXCR, one entry per CDR3 protein. The sample carries roughly 420,000 distinct CDR3 sequences, less than 15% recorded once. These data were likewise used in another study, on T cells in Graves' hyperthyroidism and ophthalmopathy.

The chain couples TRBV6-1 to TRBJ2-5; D perhaps matches TRBD1 (6 bases). The sequence derives from a woman between 50 and 59 years old with Graves disease. Sequences were derived from peripheral blood mononuclear cells (PBMCs), sampled at new diagnosis, from a patient treated with antithyroid drugs. The chain's CDR3 is CASSPQQGQMETQYF. The CDR3 DNA reads TGTGCCAGCAGTCCTCAACAGGGTCAAATGGAGACCCAGTACTTC.